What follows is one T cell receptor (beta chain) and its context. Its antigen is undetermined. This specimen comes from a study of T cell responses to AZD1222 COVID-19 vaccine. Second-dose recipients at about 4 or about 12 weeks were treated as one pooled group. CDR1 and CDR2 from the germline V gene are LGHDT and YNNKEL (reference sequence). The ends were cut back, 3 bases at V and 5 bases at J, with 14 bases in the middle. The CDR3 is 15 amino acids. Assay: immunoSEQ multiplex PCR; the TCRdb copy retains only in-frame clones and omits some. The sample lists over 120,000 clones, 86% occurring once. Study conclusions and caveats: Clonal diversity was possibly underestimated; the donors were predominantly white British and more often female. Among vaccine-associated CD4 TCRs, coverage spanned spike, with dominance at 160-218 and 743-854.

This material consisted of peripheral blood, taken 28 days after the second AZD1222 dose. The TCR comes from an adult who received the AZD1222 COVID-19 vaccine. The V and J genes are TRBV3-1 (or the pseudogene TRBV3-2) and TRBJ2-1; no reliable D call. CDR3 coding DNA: TGTGCCAGCAGCCAGAAGTTAAGTACAGACAATGAGCAGTTCTTC. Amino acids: CASSQKLSTDNEQFF.